The clone carrying this T cell receptor beta chain was counted once. The entry originates in a study of blood T cell repertoires in COVID-19. The germline V and J ends were trimmed by 1 base and 2 bases, with 6 bases remaining between them. CDR1 and CDR2 from the germline V gene are LGHDT and YNNKEL (reference sequence). This CDR3 region has 14 residues. Under the authors' procedure: Reference gene primer amplification in the assay estimated nucleated cell counts. Generated by immunoSEQ multiplex PCR, the TCRdb table keeps only in-frame clones and is missing some. V, J and clone size were drawn from that table, and D and trimming were deduced from the DNA. The sample holds about 380,000 clones, less than 90% seen once. Recruits, aged roughly 18 to 95 years, lived in 25 or so US areas.

The TCR was taken from a woman aged 30 to 39 who had recovered from COVID-19. Sequencing was done on a sample of PBMCs or T cells enriched from blood (not recorded which). V gene TRBV3-1 (or the pseudogene TRBV3-2) combines with J gene TRBJ1-5; D remains unclear. The CDR3 loop is CASSQVSGNQPQHF. CDR3 DNA sequence: TGTGCCAGCAGCCAAGTGTCTGGCAATCAGCCCCAGCATTTT.